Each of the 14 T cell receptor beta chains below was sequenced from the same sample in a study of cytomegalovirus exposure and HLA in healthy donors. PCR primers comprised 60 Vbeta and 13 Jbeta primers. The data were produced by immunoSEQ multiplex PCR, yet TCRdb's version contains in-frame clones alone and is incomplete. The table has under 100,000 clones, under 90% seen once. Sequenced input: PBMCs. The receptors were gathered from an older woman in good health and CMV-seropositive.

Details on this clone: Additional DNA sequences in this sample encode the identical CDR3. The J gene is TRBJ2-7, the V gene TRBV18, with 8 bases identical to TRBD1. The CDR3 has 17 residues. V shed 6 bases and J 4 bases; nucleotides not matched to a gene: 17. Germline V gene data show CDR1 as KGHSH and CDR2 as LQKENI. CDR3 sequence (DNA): TGTGCCAGCTCGCCGCCAAATCGGGGCAGGGGGCTGTACGAGCAGTACTTC. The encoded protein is CASSPPNRGRGLYEQYF.

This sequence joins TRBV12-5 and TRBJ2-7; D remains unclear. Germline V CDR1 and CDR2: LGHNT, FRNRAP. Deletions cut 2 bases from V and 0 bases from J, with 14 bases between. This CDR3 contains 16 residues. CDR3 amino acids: CASGLFPQVLSYEQYF. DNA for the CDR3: TGTGCTAGTGGTTTGTTTCCGCAGGTACTCTCCTACGAGCAGTACTTC.

The CDR3 sequence: CASSKGQGAGREQFF. DNA of the CDR3: TGTGCCAGCAGCAAAGGACAGGGGGCGGGAAGGGAGCAGTTCTTC. The V and J genes are TRBV21-1 and TRBJ2-1; no DNA check was done on the table's D call, TRBD1. TRBV21-1 is a known pseudogene. This CDR3 comprises 15 residues.

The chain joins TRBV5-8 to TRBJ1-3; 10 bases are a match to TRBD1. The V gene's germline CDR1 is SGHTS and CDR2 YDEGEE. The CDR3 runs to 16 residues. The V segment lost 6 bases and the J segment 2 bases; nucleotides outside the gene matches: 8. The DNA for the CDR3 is TGTGCCAGCACCTTACGACAGGGGGCTGCTGGAAACACCATATATTTT. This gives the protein CASTLRQGAAGNTIYF. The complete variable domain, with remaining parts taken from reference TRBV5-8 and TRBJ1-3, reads EAGVTQSPTHLIKTRGQQATLRCSPISGHTSVYWYQQALGLGLQFLLWYDEGEERNRGNFPPRFSGRQFPNYSSELNVNALELEDSALYLCASTLRQGAAGNTIYFGEGSWLTVV.

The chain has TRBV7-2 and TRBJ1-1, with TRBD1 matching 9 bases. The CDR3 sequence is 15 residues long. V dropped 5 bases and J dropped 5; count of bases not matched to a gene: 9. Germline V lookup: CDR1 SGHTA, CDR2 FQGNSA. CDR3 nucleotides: TGTGCCAGCAGCCCAGAGGGACAGGGAAAGACTGAAGCTTTCTTT. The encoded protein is CASSPEGQGKTEAFF. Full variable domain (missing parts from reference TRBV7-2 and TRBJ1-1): GAGVSQSPSNKVTEKGKDVELRCDPISGHTALYWYRQSLGQGLEFLIYFQGNSAPDKSGLPSDRFSAERTGGSVSTLTIQRTQQEDSAVYLCASSPEGQGKTEAFFGQGTRLTVV.

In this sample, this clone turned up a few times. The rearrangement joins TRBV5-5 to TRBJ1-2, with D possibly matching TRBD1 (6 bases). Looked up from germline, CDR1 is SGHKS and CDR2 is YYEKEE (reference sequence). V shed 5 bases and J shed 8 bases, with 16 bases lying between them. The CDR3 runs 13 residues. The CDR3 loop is CASSLSGEGGYTF. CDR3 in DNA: TGTGCCAGCAGTTTATCAGGGGAGGGCGGCTACACCTTC.

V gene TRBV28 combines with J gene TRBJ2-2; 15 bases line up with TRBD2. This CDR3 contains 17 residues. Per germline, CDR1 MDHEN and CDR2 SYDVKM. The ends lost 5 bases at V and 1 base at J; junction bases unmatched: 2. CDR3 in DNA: TGTGCCAGCAGTCAGGGACTAGCGGGAGGGAACACCGGGGAGCTGTTTTTT. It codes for CASSQGLAGGNTGELFF.

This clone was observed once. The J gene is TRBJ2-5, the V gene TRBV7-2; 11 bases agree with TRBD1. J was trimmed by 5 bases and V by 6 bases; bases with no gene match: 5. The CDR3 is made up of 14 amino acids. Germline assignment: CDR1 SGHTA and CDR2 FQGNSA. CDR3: CASRFGTGGETQYF. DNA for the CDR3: TGTGCCAGCAGGTTCGGGACAGGGGGGGAGACCCAGTACTTC.

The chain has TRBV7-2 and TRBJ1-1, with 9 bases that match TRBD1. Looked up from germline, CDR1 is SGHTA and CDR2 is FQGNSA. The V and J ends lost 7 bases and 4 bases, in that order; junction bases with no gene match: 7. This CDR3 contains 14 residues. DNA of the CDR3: TGTGCCAGCACCAACAGGGGGCTGGTCACTGAAGCTTTCTTT. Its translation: CASTNRGLVTEAFF.

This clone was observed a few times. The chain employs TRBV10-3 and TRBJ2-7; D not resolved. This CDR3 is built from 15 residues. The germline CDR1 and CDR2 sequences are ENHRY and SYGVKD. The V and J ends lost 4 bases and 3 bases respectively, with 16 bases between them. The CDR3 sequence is CAISGIVNSNYEQYF. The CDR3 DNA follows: TGTGCCATCAGTGGAATTGTCAACAGCAACTACGAGCAGTACTTC.

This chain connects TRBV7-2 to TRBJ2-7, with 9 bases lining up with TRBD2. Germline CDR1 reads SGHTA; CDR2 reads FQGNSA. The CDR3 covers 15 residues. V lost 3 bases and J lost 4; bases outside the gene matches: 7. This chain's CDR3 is CASSLIRAGGYEQYF. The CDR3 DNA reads TGTGCCAGCAGCTTGATTCGGGCGGGAGGGTACGAGCAGTACTTC.

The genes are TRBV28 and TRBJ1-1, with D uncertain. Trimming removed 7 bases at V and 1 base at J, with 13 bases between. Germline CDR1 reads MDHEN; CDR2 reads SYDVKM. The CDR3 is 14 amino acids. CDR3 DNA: TGTGCCAGCACCCTAGAGATTCCGAACACTGAAGCTTTCTTT. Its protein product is CASTLEIPNTEAFF.

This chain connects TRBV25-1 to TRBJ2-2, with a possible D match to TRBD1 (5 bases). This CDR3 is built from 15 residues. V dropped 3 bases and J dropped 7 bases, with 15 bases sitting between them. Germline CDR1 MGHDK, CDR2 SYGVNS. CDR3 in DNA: TGTGCCAGCAGTGAGGCTAGGGGTGGGGTCGGGGAGCTGTTTTTT. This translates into CASSEARGGVGELFF.

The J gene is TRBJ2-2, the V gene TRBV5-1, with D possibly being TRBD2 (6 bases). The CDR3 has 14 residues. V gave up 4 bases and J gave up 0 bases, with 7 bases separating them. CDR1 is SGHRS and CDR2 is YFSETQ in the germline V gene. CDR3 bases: TGCGCCAGCAGCCCGGGGGCGAACACCGGGGAGCTGTTTTTT. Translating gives CASSPGANTGELFF.